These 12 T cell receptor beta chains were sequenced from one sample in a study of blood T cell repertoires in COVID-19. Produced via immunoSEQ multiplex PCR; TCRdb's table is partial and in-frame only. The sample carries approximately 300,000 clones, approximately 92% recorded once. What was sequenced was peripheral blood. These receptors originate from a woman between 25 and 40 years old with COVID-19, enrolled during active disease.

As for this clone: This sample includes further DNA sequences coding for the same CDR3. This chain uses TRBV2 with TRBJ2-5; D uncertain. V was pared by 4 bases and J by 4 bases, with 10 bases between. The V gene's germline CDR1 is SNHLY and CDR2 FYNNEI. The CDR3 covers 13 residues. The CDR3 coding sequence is TGTGCCAGCAGTGGAGGAGTGGGAGAGACCCAGTACTTC. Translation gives CASSGGVGETQYF.

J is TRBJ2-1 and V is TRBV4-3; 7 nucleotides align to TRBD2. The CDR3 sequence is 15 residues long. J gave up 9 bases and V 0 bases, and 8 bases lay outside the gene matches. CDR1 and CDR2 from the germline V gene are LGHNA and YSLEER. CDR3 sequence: CASSQDGGRVGEQFF. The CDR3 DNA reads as TGCGCCAGCAGCCAAGACGGCGGGAGAGTGGGTGAGCAGTTCTTC.

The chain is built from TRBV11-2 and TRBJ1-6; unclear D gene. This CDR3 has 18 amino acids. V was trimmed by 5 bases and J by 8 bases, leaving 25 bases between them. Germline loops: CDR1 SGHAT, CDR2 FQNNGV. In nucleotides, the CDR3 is TGTGCCAGCAGCCATTCCTGGAGGGTAGATGGGGAGGATTCACCCCTCCACTTT. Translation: CASSHSWRVDGEDSPLHF.

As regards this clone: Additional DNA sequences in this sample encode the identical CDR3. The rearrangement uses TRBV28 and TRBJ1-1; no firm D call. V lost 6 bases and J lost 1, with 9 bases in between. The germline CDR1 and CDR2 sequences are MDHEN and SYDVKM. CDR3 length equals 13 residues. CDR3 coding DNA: TGTGCCAGCAGCTGGGGAGGGAACACTGAAGCTTTCTTT. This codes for CASSWGGNTEAFF.

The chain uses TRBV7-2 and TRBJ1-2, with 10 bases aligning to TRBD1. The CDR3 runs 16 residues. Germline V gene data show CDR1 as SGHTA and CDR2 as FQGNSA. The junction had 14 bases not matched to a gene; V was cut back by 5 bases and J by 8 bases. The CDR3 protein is CASSPSTGGSLKGYTF. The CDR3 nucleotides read TGTGCCAGCAGCCCGTCGACAGGGGGCTCCTTGAAGGGCTACACCTTC.

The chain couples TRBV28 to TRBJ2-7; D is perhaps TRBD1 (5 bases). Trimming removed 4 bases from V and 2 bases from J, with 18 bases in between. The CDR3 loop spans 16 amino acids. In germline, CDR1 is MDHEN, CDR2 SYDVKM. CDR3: CASSSKTAPSAYEQYF. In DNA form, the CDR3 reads TGTGCCAGCAGTTCCAAGACAGCACCCAGTGCCTACGAGCAGTACTTC.

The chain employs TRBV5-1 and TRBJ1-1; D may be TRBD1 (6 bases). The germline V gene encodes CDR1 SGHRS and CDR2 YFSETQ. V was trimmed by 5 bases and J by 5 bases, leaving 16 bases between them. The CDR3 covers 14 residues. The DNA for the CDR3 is TGCGCCAGCAGTTCCGGGGGCGGGGGGACTGAAGCTTTCTTT. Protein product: CASSSGGGGTEAFF. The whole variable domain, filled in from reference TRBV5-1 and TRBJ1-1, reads KAGVTQTPRYLIKTRGQQVTLSCSPISGHRSVSWYQQTPGQGLQFLFEYFSETQRNKGNFPGRFSGRQFSNSRSEMNVSTLELGDSALYLCASSSGGGGTEAFFGQGTRLTVV.

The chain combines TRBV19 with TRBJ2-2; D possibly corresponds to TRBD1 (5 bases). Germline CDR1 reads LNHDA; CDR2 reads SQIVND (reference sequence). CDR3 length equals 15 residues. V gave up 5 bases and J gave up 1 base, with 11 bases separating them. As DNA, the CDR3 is TGTGCCAGTAGTCCCGGACATCAGAACACCGGGGAGCTGTTTTTT. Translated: CASSPGHQNTGELFF. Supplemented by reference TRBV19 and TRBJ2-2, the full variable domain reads DGGITQSPKYLFRKEGQNVTLSCEQNLNHDAMYWYRQDPGQGLRLIYYSQIVNDFQKGDIAEGYSVSREKKESFPLTVTSAQKNPTAFYLCASSPGHQNTGELFFGEGSRLTVL.

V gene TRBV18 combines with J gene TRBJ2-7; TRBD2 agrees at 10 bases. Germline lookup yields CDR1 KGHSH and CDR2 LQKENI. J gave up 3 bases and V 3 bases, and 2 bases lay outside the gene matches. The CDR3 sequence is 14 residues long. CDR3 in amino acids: CASSPLAGDYEQYF. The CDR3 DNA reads TGTGCCAGCTCACCCCTAGCGGGAGACTACGAGCAGTACTTC.

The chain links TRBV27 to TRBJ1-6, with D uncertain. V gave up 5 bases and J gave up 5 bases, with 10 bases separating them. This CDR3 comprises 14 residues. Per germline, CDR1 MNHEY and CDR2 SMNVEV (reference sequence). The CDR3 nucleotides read TGTGCCAGCAGTCTCGGGGTTAATAATTCACCCCTCCACTTT. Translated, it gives CASSLGVNNSPLHF.

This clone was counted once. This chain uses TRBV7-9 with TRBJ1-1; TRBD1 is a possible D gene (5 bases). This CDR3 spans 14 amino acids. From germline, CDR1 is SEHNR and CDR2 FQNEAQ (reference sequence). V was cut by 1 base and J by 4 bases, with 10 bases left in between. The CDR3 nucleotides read TGTGCCAGCAGCTTAGGGGGGGTAGGCACTGAAGCTTTCTTT. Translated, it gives CASSLGGVGTEAFF.

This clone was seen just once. DNA for the CDR3: TGTGCCAGCAGCTTACCTAGCGGGGAGACCCAGTACTTC. Translation gives CASSLPSGETQYF. The V gene is TRBV7-9, the J gene TRBJ2-5, with TRBD2 matching 8 bases. From germline, CDR1 is SEHNR and CDR2 FQNEAQ (reference sequence). The CDR3 is 13 residues long. The J segment lost 5 bases and the V segment lost 2 bases, leaving 1 base of the junction unmatched.